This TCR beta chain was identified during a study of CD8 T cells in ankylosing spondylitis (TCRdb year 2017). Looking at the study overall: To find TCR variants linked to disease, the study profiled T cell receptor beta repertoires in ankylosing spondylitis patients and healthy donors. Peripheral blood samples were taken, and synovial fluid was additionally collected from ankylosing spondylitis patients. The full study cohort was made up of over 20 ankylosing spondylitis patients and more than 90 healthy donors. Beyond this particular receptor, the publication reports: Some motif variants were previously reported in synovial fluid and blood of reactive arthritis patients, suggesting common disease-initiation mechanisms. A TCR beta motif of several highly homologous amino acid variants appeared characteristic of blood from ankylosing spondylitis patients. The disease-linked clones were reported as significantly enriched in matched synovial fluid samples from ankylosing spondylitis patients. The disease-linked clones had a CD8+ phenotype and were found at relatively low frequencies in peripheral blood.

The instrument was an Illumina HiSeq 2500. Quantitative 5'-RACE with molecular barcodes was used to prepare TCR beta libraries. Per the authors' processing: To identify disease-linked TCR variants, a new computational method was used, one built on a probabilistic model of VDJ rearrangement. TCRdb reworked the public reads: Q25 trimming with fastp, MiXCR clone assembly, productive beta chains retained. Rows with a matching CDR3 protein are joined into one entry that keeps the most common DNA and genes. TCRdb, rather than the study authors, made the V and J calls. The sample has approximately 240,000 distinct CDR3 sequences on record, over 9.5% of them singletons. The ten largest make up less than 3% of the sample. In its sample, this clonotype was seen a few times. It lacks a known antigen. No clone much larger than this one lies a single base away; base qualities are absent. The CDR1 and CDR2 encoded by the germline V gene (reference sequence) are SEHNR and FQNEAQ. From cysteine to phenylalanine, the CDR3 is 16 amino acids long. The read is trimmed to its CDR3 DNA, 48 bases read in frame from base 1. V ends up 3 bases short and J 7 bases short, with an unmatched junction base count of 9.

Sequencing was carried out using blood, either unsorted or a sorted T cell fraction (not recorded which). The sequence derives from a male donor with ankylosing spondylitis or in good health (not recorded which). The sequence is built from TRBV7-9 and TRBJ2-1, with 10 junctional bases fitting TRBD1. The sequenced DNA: TGTGCCAGCAGCTTTTACCGGGACAGGGGAGGGAATGAGCAGTTCTTC. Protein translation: CASSFYRDRGGNEQFF.